A selection of T cell receptor beta chains follows, all from one sample in a study of blood T cell repertoires in COVID-19. TCRdb's copy holds only in-frame clones and misses some; the assay was immunoSEQ multiplex PCR. Here the sample spans tens of thousands of clones, roughly 89% being singletons. The specimen was peripheral blood. All receptors come from a man in his fifties or sixties with active or convalescent COVID-19. CDR3s include the opening cysteine and the closing phenylalanine or tryptophan. The D gene is left open where the match is weak. Not every row has a clone size; where given, it reads once, few, many or a size class.

v_call,j_call,cdr3_length,d_call,clone_size,cdr3_aa,cdr3_nt
TRBV18,TRBJ2-1,17,.,once,CASSPKGGGSGSDEQFF,TGTGCCAGCTCACCGAAGGGGGGGGGTTCCGGTTCCGATGAGCAGTTCTTC
TRBV27,TRBJ1-1,13,.,.,CASSQVEGTEAFF,TGTGCCAGCAGTCAAGTGGAGGGCACTGAAGCTTTCTTT
TRBV6-5,TRBJ1-1,16,TRBD1,.,CASSYDRGRRGTEAFF,TGTGCCAGCAGTTATGACAGGGGGCGCCGGGGGACTGAAGCTTTCTTT
TRBV5-6,TRBJ2-2,13,.,.,CASSLTRNGELFF,TGTGCCAGCAGCTTGACGAGGAACGGGGAGCTGTTTTTT
TRBV30,TRBJ2-2,16,TRBD1,.,CAWSAPGQVNTGELFF,TGTGCCTGGAGTGCCCCGGGACAGGTGAACACCGGGGAGCTGTTTTTT
TRBV7-2,TRBJ1-1,14,.,.,CASSLVTGDTEAFF,TGTGCCAGCAGCTTAGTAACAGGCGACACTGAAGCTTTCTTT
TRBV19,TRBJ1-1,14,.,.,CASSIHTVNTEAFF,TGTGCCAGTAGTATACATACGGTGAACACTGAAGCTTTCTTT
TRBV7-2,TRBJ2-7,15,.,.,CASSLRLHGAYEQYF,TGTGCCAGCAGCTTAAGACTACATGGGGCCTACGAGCAGTACTTC
TRBV24-1,TRBJ1-5,14,TRBD1,.,CATSDYRGLQPQHF,TGTGCCACCAGTGATTACAGGGGACTGCAGCCCCAGCATTTT
TRBV10-3,TRBJ1-2,14,TRBD1,.,CATWKDRTNYGYTF,TGTGCCACCTGGAAGGACAGGACGAACTATGGCTACACCTTC
TRBV2,TRBJ1-2,14,.,once,CASQAGDSLNGYTF,TGTGCCTCCCAAGCAGGGGATTCGTTGAATGGCTACACCTTC
TRBV7-2,TRBJ2-5,16,TRBD2,.,CASSFRAGDNQETQYF,TGTGCCAGCAGTTTTCGGGCGGGGGATAACCAAGAGACCCAGTACTTC
TRBV24-1,TRBJ2-1,17,TRBD2,.,CATSDPQYGGAGNEQFF,TGTGCCACCAGTGACCCACAATACGGGGGGGCTGGGAATGAGCAGTTCTTC
TRBV6-6,TRBJ1-6,16,.,once,CASSYGQLSYNSPLHF,TGTGCCAGCAGTTACGGGCAGCTCTCCTATAATTCACCCCTCCACTTT
TRBV10-3,TRBJ1-2,14,.,.,CAISGTESNYGYTF,TGTGCCATCAGTGGGACAGAATCTAACTATGGCTACACCTTC
TRBV5-8,TRBJ1-6,15,.,.,CASSFRVRYNSPLHF,TGTGCCAGCAGCTTCAGGGTCCGCTATAATTCACCCCTCCACTTT
TRBV19,TRBJ1-4,14,.,.,CASSTVGRDEKLFF,TGTGCCAGTAGTACTGTGGGCAGAGATGAAAAACTGTTTTTT
TRBV24-1,TRBJ2-3,16,TRBD1,.,CATSDDVTGGADTQYF,TGTGCCACCAGTGACGATGTGACAGGGGGCGCAGATACGCAGTATTTT
TRBV29-1,TRBJ2-7,13,TRBD2,.,CSVVPGGSYEQYF,TGCAGCGTTGTACCGGGGGGGTCCTACGAGCAGTACTTC
TRBV24-1,TRBJ2-1,15,.,.,CATSAGGGFYNEQFF,TGTGCCACCAGTGCGGGTGGTGGGTTTTACAATGAGCAGTTCTTC
TRBV27,TRBJ2-3,19,TRBD2,.,CASSLSPKGLAGVTDTQYF,TGTGCCAGCAGTTTAAGCCCCAAGGGGCTAGCGGGAGTCACAGATACGCAGTATTTT
TRBV7-2,TRBJ1-1,14,.,.,CASSSRTWNTEAFF,TGTGCCAGCAGCTCTAGAACGTGGAACACTGAAGCTTTCTTT
TRBV28,TRBJ1-5,15,TRBD1,.,CASSFSTGVNQPQHF,TGTGCCAGCAGTTTTTCGACAGGGGTGAATCAGCCCCAGCATTTT
TRBV21-1,TRBJ2-3,17,.,.,CASSPLGAGAETDTQYF,TGTGCCAGCAGCCCCTTGGGGGCGGGAGCGGAGACAGATACGCAGTATTTT
TRBV28,TRBJ2-3,10,.,once,CASSTDTQYF,TGTGCCAGCTCAACAGATACGCAGTATTTT
TRBV28,TRBJ2-2,17,TRBD2,.,CASNPGGLAGNTGELFF,TGTGCCAGCAACCCAGGGGGACTAGCGGGAAACACCGGGGAGCTGTTTTTT
TRBV4-2,TRBJ2-7,15,.,.,CASSHLGGTSYEQYF,TGTGCCAGCAGCCATCTCGGGGGGACAAGCTACGAGCAGTACTTC
TRBV3-1/TRBV3-2,TRBJ2-1,16,.,.,CASSQVGGNNYNEQFF,TGTGCCAGCAGCCAAGTCGGCGGGAACAACTACAATGAGCAGTTCTTC
TRBV6-5,TRBJ1-1,14,TRBD1,.,CARTKRGRETEAFF,TGTGCCAGGACGAAAAGGGGGCGAGAGACTGAAGCTTTCTTT
TRBV5-6,TRBJ2-6,16,.,.,CASSSTGQIGANVLTF,TGTGCCAGCAGCTCAACAGGGCAAATTGGGGCCAACGTCCTGACTTTC
TRBV6-5,TRBJ2-2,13,.,.,CAGGTLYTGELFF,TGTGCTGGGGGCACCCTTTACACCGGGGAGCTGTTTTTT
TRBV19,TRBJ2-7,14,TRBD1,.,CASSINRGQNEQYF,TGTGCCAGTAGTATCAACAGGGGGCAGAACGAGCAGTACTTC
TRBV6-5,TRBJ1-5,14,.,.,CASSTRTGNQPQHF,TGTGCCAGCAGTACACGGACAGGCAATCAGCCCCAGCATTTT
TRBV2,TRBJ2-5,17,TRBD1,.,CASSNNAGTGAQETQYF,TGTGCCAGCAGTAACAATGCCGGGACAGGGGCACAAGAGACCCAGTACTTC
TRBV12-3/TRBV12-4,TRBJ1-4,11,.,.,CASSSDFKLFF,TGTGCCAGCTCTTCGGACTTTAAACTGTTTTTT
TRBV5-1,TRBJ2-3,17,TRBD2,.,CASSLGILAASTDTQYF,TGCGCCAGCAGCTTGGGGATTCTAGCGGCAAGCACAGATACGCAGTATTTT
TRBV3-1/TRBV3-2,TRBJ2-3,15,TRBD2,.,CASSLLAGATDTQYF,TGTGCCAGCAGCCTCCTAGCGGGGGCCACAGATACGCAGTATTTT
TRBV2,TRBJ1-2,13,.,.,CASRETGFYGYTF,TGTGCCAGCAGGGAAACAGGGTTCTATGGCTACACCTTC
TRBV24-1,TRBJ2-1,18,TRBD2,.,CATSDAGGELARYNEQFF,TGTGCCACCAGTGATGCCGGGGGGGAACTAGCGCGCTACAATGAGCAGTTCTTC
TRBV4-1,TRBJ2-7,14,.,.,CASSQVAGPYEQYF,TGCGCCAGCAGCCAAGTTGCAGGTCCCTACGAGCAGTACTTC